The clone carrying this T cell receptor beta chain appeared a few times. Its antigen is not known. These data are taken from a study of T cells after yellow fever vaccination. V dropped 2 bases and J dropped 3; count of bases not matched to a gene: 8. The germline V gene has CDR1 SGHTA and CDR2 FQGNSA. The CDR3 has 17 residues. General study points: Booster samples showed a return of most primary-vaccination clones (about 97% CD4, approximately 88% CD8). From the bulk population, abundant clonotypes could contaminate and appear within FACS-sorted repertoires. Although most clonotypes did not, a small share appeared in both CD4 and CD8 compartments.

TCRdb passed the 5' RACE reads through MiXCR, listing each CDR3 protein once. The sample has some 350,000 distinct CDR3 sequences, approximately 4% seen once. This TCR was recovered from a man younger than 35 who received the YFV17D yellow fever vaccine. The genes are TRBV7-2 and TRBJ2-3; 10 nucleotides align to TRBD2. This sample comprised PBMCs, obtained 5 days after the yellow fever booster vaccination. CDR3: CASSLYLSGGATDTQYF. CDR3 DNA: TGTGCCAGCAGCTTATACCTGAGCGGGGGGGCGACAGATACGCAGTATTTT. Full variable domain (rest looked up from reference TRBV7-2 and TRBJ2-3): GAGVSQSPSNKVTEKGKDVELRCDPISGHTALYWYRQSLGQGLEFLIYFQGNSAPDKSGLPSDRFSAERTGGSVSTLTIQRTQQEDSAVYLCASSLYLSGGATDTQYFGPGTRLTVL.